This entry features one TCR beta chain sequence. Its antigen is still unknown. The data were obtained in a study of shared clonotypes between healthy human individuals. Study background: Researchers drew samples from two women and a few men aged 18 to 49. Study outcomes and limitations: Sample collection involved blood only; tissue repertoires are likely different. Represented genetic and exposure-history diversity was restricted by having few donors.

The CDR3 loop spans 12 amino acids. Looked up from germline, CDR1 is SEHNR and CDR2 is FQNEAQ (reference sequence). In the original workflow: Because ImmunoSEQ provided only junction sequences with no quality scores, the filtering differed. Libraries were prepared by immunoSEQ multiplex PCR; TCRdb keeps only in-frame clonotypes and omits some of them. V, J and clone size are taken as reported in that table, and D and trimming were inferred from the DNA itself. The sample includes approximately 500,000 clones, nearly 80% of them seen just once. The J gene is TRBJ2-5, the V gene TRBV7-9; 8 positions agree with TRBD1. Judging by the DNA end, TRBJ2-7 fits better; the J call may be wrong. The receptor was isolated from a middle-aged woman in good health. Some clones in this sample may be carry-over from other donors' samples. The sequencing input was PBMCs. CDR3 in DNA: TGTGCCACCCTGACAGGGGACTACGAGCAGTACTTC. Protein product: CATLTGDYEQYF.